The next 25 T cell receptor beta chains were all read from a single sample in a study of metastatic and nonmetastatic thyroid tumors. Before thyroid surgery, none of the patients had received any treatment. TCRdb re-clonotyped the PCR reads through MiXCR. Here the sample spans approximately 20,000 clones, around 14% being singletons. Material: blood. These receptors were taken from a female donor with papillary thyroid cancer or a benign thyroid nodule (not recorded which). Some clones in this sample may be carry-over from other donors' samples.

This clone showed up many times. This chain links TRBV28 with TRBJ2-3, with D perhaps TRBD2 (7 bases). The V end was cut by 1 base, the J end by 4 bases, with 12 bases between. CDR1 is MDHEN and CDR2 is SYDVKM in the germline V gene. The CDR3 is made up of 15 amino acids. CDR3 residues: CASSLYSGGSDTQYF. Here the CDR3 DNA reads TGTGCCAGCAGTTTATATTCGGGGGGCTCAGATACGCAGTATTTT.

Many counts were recorded for this clone. A read error is possible here, since a much larger clone lies one base away. The chain links TRBV6-1 to TRBJ2-1; TRBD1 agrees at 8 bases. CDR1 and CDR2 (germline): MNHNS, SASEGT. The CDR3 consists of 15 residues. The V gene end was trimmed by 4 bases and the J gene end by 9 bases; junction bases not matched to a gene: 11. For the CDR3, the DNA is TGTGCCAGCAGTGCTGTCCAGGGGGCTCCGGGTGAGCAGTTCTTC. Its translation: CASSAVQGAPGEQFF.

This clone has just a few counts. A much more abundant neighbour one base away suggests this may be a read error. This chain uses TRBV12-3 or TRBV12-4 with TRBJ2-1; a weak D match, TRBD1 (6 bases). The CDR3 is made up of 13 amino acids. The CDR3 loop reads CASSWYRDDEQSF. The CDR3 bases are TGTGCCAGCAGTTGGTACAGGGACGATGAGCAGTCCTTC.

This clone was observed at least ten times. V is TRBV15 and J is TRBJ2-3; D gene unclear. There are 12 residues in the CDR3. Germline V gene lookup returns CDR1 LNHNV and CDR2 YYDKDF (reference sequence). V was trimmed by 1 base and J by 4 bases, leaving 3 bases between them. The CDR3 nucleotides are TGTGCCACCAGCAGAGGATCAGATACGCAGTATTTT. This gives the protein CATSRGSDTQYF.

V usage is TRBV7-2 and J usage is TRBJ2-7; 7 bases line up with TRBD2. Germline assignment: CDR1 SGHTA and CDR2 FQGNSA. CDR3 length: 15 residues. J lost 5 bases, V lost 1 base, and 8 bases had no gene match. CDR3 amino acids: CASSLGRGTTHEQYF. Here the CDR3 DNA reads TGTGCCAGCAGCTTAGGACGGGGGACTACCCACGAGCAGTACTTC.

This clone was seen at least ten times. The rearrangement joins TRBV15 to TRBJ2-1; no reliable D call. V dropped 1 base and J dropped 14 bases, with 21 bases sitting between them. The CDR3 is 15 residues long. Germline V gene data show CDR1 as LNHNV and CDR2 as YYDKDF (reference sequence). CDR3 amino acids: CATSRGKSRAGPEFF. CDR3 DNA: TGTGCCACCAGCAGAGGAAAGTCTCGAGCTGGCCCGGAGTTCTTC.

This clone was detected a few times. The chain recombines TRBV18 with TRBJ2-1; no firm D call. Germline V lookup: CDR1 KGHSH, CDR2 LQKENI. This CDR3 has 15 amino acids. V lost 0 bases and J lost 2, with 8 bases in between. The CDR3 DNA follows: TGTGCCAGCTCACCACCGACACAGACCTACAATGAGCAGTTCTTC. Protein: CASSPPTQTYNEQFF.

In this sample, this clone is medium-sized (0.01 to 0.1%). The chain combines TRBV6-1 with TRBJ2-1; no reliable D call. CDR1 and CDR2 (germline): MNHNS, SASEGT. The V end lost 3 bases, the J end lost 4 bases, and 7 bases lay between the germline ends. The CDR3 totals 13 residues. The CDR3 DNA follows: TGTGCCAGCAGTGAGATGGGGTACAATGAGCAGTTCTTC. Its protein product is CASSEMGYNEQFF.

This clone was counted ten times or more. The CDR3 DNA reads TGTGCCACCAGCAGCCGACGGACAGAGGGGACCCAGTACTTC. Amino acids: CATSSRRTEGTQYF. The chain employs TRBV15 and TRBJ2-5, with D perhaps TRBD1 (6 bases). Germline V CDR1 and CDR2: LNHNV, YYDKDF (reference sequence). The CDR3 covers 14 residues. Trimming left V 3 bases short and J 7 bases short, with 15 bases between.

This clone was recorded many times. CDR3 coding DNA: TGTGCCAGCAGCCAAGAGGGACGCGGCTACACCTTC. Translating it yields CASSQEGRGYTF. The chain recombines TRBV3-1 with TRBJ1-2; D may be TRBD1 (5 bases). CDR3 size: 12 residues. Per germline, CDR1 LGHDT and CDR2 YNNKEL (reference sequence). Trimming left V 0 bases short and J 8 bases short, with 7 bases between.

In its sample, this clone was seen many times. In DNA, the CDR3 is TGTGCCAGCAGCCACAGGAGCACCCCAAACATTCAGTACTTC. Translation: CASSHRSTPNIQYF. The chain combines TRBV5-6 with TRBJ2-4, with D perhaps TRBD1 (5 bases). Trimming cost V 4 bases and J 6 bases, with 14 bases left between them. Germline loops: CDR1 SGHDT, CDR2 YYEEEE. The CDR3 extends over 14 amino acids. Full variable domain (rest looked up from reference TRBV5-6 and TRBJ2-4): DAGVTQSPTHLIKTRGQQVTLRCSPKSGHDTVSWYQQALGQGPQFIFQYYEEEERQRGNFPDRFSGHQFPNYSSELNVNALLLGDSALYLCASSHRSTPNIQYFGAGTRLSVL.

This clone was recorded many times. The chain is built from TRBV7-7 and TRBJ1-5; D ambiguous. The V end was cut by 5 bases, the J end by 7 bases, with 12 bases between. Germline CDR1 reads SSHAT; CDR2 reads FNYEAQ (reference sequence). The CDR3 runs to 13 residues. The CDR3, as DNA: TGTGCCAGCAGCCTCGACACGACACAGCCCCAGCATTTT. Translation gives CASSLDTTQPQHF.

This clone turned up a few times. Possible read error: a much larger clone is one base away. The genes are TRBV20-1 and TRBJ1-1, with D unclear. V lost 6 bases, J lost 5 bases, and 22 bases lay in between. Germline V gives CDR1 DFQATT, CDR2 SNEGSKA (reference sequence). The CDR3 is 15 residues long. The CDR3 coding sequence is TGCAGTGCCCTAAGCCTCGGGTGCAGAAGAACTGAAGCTTTCTTT. The encoded protein is CSALSLGCRRTEAFF.

On this clone itself: A single base separates this from a much larger clone, so it may be a read error. Other DNA sequences in this sample translate to the same CDR3. The chain has TRBV12-3 or TRBV12-4 and TRBJ1-1; possibly TRBD1 for D (5 bases). Trimming cost V 4 bases and J 11 bases, with 14 bases left between them. There are 12 residues in the CDR3. CDR3 protein: CASSSGTGVAFF. CDR3 in DNA: TGTGCCAGCAGTTCAGGGACCGGCGTGGCTTTCTTT.

This clone was counted at least ten times. The V gene is TRBV19, the J gene TRBJ1-1; 7 bases line up with TRBD1. Germline-derived CDR1 and CDR2 are LNHDA and SQIVND (reference sequence). This CDR3 is built from 14 residues. Trimming removed 9 bases from V and 0 bases from J; junction bases left unmatched: 7. The CDR3 spells CASTRQGMNTEAFF. The CDR3 bases are TGTGCCAGCACTCGACAGGGCATGAACACTGAAGCTTTCTTT. The entire variable domain, with the rest obtained from reference TRBV19 and TRBJ1-1, is as follows: DGGITQSPKYLFRKEGQNVTLSCEQNLNHDAMYWYRQDPGQGLRLIYYSQIVNDFQKGDIAEGYSVSREKKESFPLTVTSAQKNPTAFYLCASTRQGMNTEAFFGQGTRLTVV.

The gene calls are TRBV4-1 and TRBJ2-7, with 8 bases aligning to TRBD1. In germline, CDR1 is MGHRA, CDR2 YSYEKL. The junction had 3 bases not matched to a gene; V was cut back by 1 base and J by 7 bases. The CDR3 covers 13 residues. The chain's CDR3 is CASSQAGGLEQYF. The CDR3 nucleotides read TGCGCCAGCAGCCAAGCAGGGGGCTTGGAGCAGTACTTC.

Note on this clone: One end of the junction fails to match germline, which may point to a read error. The V gene is TRBV2, the J gene TRBJ1-5; D is uncertain. The germline gives CDR1 SNHLY, CDR2 FYNNEI. This CDR3 has 13 residues. The CDR3 bases are TGTGCCAGCAGTCTAACGGCCCCCCAGCCCCATCATTTT. Translating it yields CASSLTAPQPHHF.

This clone is medium-sized (0.01 to 0.1%). The V call is TRBV6-5, the J call TRBJ1-5; D is unresolved. The V gene's germline CDR1 is MNHEY and CDR2 SVGAGI. Trimming removed 3 bases from V and 9 bases from J, with 9 bases in between. The CDR3 is 12 amino acids. This CDR3 is CASSYPMGPQHF. The CDR3 DNA follows: TGTGCCAGCAGTTATCCCATGGGGCCCCAGCATTTT.

This clone was seen a few times. V and J are TRBV6-1 and TRBJ2-2, with D unclear. The CDR3 has 12 residues. The V end lost 6 bases, the J end lost 3 bases, and 5 bases lay between the germline ends. The V gene's germline CDR1 is MNHNS and CDR2 SASEGT. The CDR3 is CASRRDTGELFF. In DNA form, the CDR3 reads TGTGCCAGCAGACGGGACACCGGGGAGCTGTTTTTT.

By its share, this clone is medium-sized. The V call is TRBV28, the J call TRBJ1-6; D is perhaps TRBD1 (6 bases). The CDR3 is 15 amino acids. V shed 5 bases and J shed 10 bases, with 18 bases lying between them. Germline loops: CDR1 MDHEN, CDR2 SYDVKM. The CDR3 DNA follows: TGTGCCAGCAGTACCATTGGGGGCATCGAATCACCCCTCCACTTT. Its protein is CASSTIGGIESPLHF.

There are many counts of this clone. The rearrangement uses TRBV15 and TRBJ2-1; D unresolved. CDR3 length: 13 residues. CDR1 is LNHNV, CDR2 YYDKDF, per germline (reference sequence). The V end lost 4 bases, the J end lost 8 bases, and 12 bases lay between the germline ends. CDR3 bases: TGTGCCACCAGCACCGGGCCCTTGGATGAGCAGTTCTTC. Translated: CATSTGPLDEQFF.

This clone is termed medium-sized. The chain employs TRBV6-1 and TRBJ1-5; D is possibly TRBD1 (6 bases). Germline V gene sequence: CDR1 MNHNS, CDR2 SASEGT. V was pared by 6 bases and J by 2 bases, with 14 bases between. The length of the CDR3 is 15 residues. The CDR3 sequence: CASRQGQSGNQPQHF. For the CDR3, the DNA is TGTGCCAGCAGACAAGGACAGTCGGGCAATCAGCCCCAGCATTTT.

In its sample, this clone was seen many times. V and J are TRBV12-3 or TRBV12-4 and TRBJ2-1; D uncertain. V was cut by 6 bases and J by 7 bases, with 10 bases left in between. The CDR3 runs to 12 residues. As DNA, the CDR3 is TGTGCCAGCAGCCGCCAGTGGAATGAGCAGTTCTTC. Translating gives CASSRQWNEQFF.

This clone has a count of ten or more. This may be a read error: a much more frequent sequence differs by one nucleotide. The chain joins TRBV7-3 to TRBJ2-3, with 7 bases aligning to TRBD1. The CDR3 sequence is 14 residues long. Germline V lookup: CDR1 SGHTA, CDR2 FQGTGA. The CDR3 region is CASSFRDRTGTQYF. The DNA of the CDR3 is TGTGCCAGCAGCTTTCGGGACAGAACAGGTACGCAGTATTTT.

This clone was detected once. V is TRBV11-2 and J is TRBJ2-6, with TRBD1 identical over 8 bases. The CDR3 extends over 18 amino acids. CDR1 SGHAT and CDR2 FQNNGV come from the germline V gene. J lost 2 bases, V lost 3 bases, and 9 bases had no gene match. DNA for the CDR3: TGTGCCAGCAGCTTTGGGACAGGTCGGGGTCCTGGGGCCAACGTCCTGACTTTC. It is translated as CASSFGTGRGPGANVLTF.